Following are 5 T cell receptor beta chains from one sample sequenced in a study of shared clonotypes between healthy human individuals. TCRdb's copy holds only in-frame clones and misses some; the assay was immunoSEQ multiplex PCR. The table has roughly 2,300,000 clones, 85% to 95% seen once. The sequencing sample was made of naive CD4+ T cells from PBMCs. Subset here: CD45RA+ positively selected. The source of these receptors is a young man in good health. Some clones in this sample may be carry-over from other donors' samples.

J is TRBJ1-1 and V is TRBV18; TRBD1 matches 8 bases. The length of the CDR3 is 14 residues. V lost 4 bases, J lost 0 bases, and 1 base stayed unmatched. CDR1 and CDR2 (germline): KGHSH, LQKENI. The CDR3 is CASSRQGMNTEAFF. The CDR3 DNA reads as TGTGCCAGCTCACGACAGGGGATGAACACTGAAGCTTTCTTT.

The V call is TRBV6-5, the J call TRBJ2-7; D is unresolved. CDR1 is MNHEY, CDR2 SVGAGI, per germline. There are 14 residues in the CDR3. Trimming stripped 10 bases from V and 2 bases from J, with 18 bases between. The CDR3 protein is CATRSSRATYEQYF. The CDR3 coding sequence is TGTGCCACCCGGTCGTCGCGCGCAACCTACGAGCAGTACTTC.

The V gene is TRBV2, the J gene TRBJ1-5; D gene uncertain. Germline CDR1 reads SNHLY; CDR2 reads FYNNEI. CDR3 length equals 12 residues. V lost 2 bases to trimming and J lost 6 bases, with 5 bases between them. The CDR3 loop reads CASSESPQPQHF. CDR3 DNA sequence: TGTGCCAGCAGTGAATCCCCTCAGCCCCAGCATTTT.

The J gene is TRBJ2-2, the V gene TRBV18; TRBD2 matches at 9 bases. The CDR3 runs to 18 residues. CDR1 KGHSH and CDR2 LQKENI come from the germline V gene. The junction had 12 bases not matched to a gene; V was cut back by 3 bases and J by 4 bases. The DNA for the CDR3 is TGTGCCAGCTCACCCGTTATCATGCGGGAGGGGGCCACCGGGGAGCTGTTTTTT. It is translated as CASSPVIMREGATGELFF.

The chain combines TRBV28 with TRBJ1-3; no definite D call. CDR3 length equals 15 residues. Trimming pared 5 bases from V and 0 bases from J, leaving 11 bases between. Germline assignment: CDR1 MDHEN and CDR2 SYDVKM. CDR3 in DNA: TGTGCCAGCAGTCAAACTGGAGACTCTGGAAACACCATATATTTT. As protein: CASSQTGDSGNTIYF.